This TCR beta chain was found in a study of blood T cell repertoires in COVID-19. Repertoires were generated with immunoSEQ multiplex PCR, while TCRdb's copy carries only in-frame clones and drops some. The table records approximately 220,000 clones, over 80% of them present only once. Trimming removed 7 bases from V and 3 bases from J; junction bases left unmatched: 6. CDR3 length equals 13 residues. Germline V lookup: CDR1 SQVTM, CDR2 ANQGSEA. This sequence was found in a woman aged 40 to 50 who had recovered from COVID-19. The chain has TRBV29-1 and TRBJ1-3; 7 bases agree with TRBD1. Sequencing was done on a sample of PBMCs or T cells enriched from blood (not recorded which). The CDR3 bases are TGCAGCGGTACAGGGGCGGGTGGAAACACCATATATTTT. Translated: CSGTGAGGNTIYF.